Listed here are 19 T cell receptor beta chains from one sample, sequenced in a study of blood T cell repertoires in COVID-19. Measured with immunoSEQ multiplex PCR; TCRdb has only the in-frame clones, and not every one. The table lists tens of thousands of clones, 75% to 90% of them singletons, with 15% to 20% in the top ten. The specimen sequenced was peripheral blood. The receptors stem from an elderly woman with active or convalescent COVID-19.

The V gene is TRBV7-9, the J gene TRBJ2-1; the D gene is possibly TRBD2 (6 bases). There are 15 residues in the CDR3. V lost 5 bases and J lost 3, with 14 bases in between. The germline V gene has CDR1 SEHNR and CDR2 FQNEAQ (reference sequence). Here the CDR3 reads CASSPGGAFYNEQFF. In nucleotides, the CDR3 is TGTGCCAGCAGCCCCGGCGGGGCCTTCTACAATGAGCAGTTCTTC. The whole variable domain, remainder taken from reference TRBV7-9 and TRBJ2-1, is DTGVSQNPRHKITKRGQNVTFRCDPISEHNRLYWYRQTLGQGPEFLTYFQNEAQLEKSRLLSDRFSAERPKGSFSTLEIQRTEQGDSAMYLCASSPGGAFYNEQFFGPGTRLTVL.

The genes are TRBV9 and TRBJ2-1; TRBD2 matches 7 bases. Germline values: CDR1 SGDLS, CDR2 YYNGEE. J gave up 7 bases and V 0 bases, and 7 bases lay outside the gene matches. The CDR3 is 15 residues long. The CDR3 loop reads CASSVGPGGTNEQFF. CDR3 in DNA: TGTGCCAGCAGCGTAGGACCGGGAGGAACAAATGAGCAGTTCTTC.

CDR3 nucleotides: TGCGCCAGCAGCCTACTAGACTTAACTTACAATGAGCAGTTCTTC. Protein sequence: CASSLLDLTYNEQFF. This chain links TRBV5-1 with TRBJ2-1; D may be TRBD2 (5 bases). Per the germline V gene, CDR1 is SGHRS and CDR2 is YFSETQ. Trimming cost V 4 bases and J 4 bases, with 15 bases left between them. The CDR3 sequence is 15 residues long.

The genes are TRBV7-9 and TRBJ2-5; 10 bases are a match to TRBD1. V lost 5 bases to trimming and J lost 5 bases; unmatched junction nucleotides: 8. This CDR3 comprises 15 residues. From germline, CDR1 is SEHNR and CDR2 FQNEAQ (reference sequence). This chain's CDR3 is CASSASTGGRETQYF. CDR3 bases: TGTGCCAGCAGCGCCTCGACAGGGGGCCGGGAGACCCAGTACTTC. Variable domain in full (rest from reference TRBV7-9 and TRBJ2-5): DTGVSQNPRHKITKRGQNVTFRCDPISEHNRLYWYRQTLGQGPEFLTYFQNEAQLEKSRLLSDRFSAERPKGSFSTLEIQRTEQGDSAMYLCASSASTGGRETQYFGPGTRLLVL.

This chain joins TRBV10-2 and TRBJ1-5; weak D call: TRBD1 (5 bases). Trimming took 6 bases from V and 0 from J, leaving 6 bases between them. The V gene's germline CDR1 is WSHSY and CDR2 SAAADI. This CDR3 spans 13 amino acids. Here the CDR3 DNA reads TGCGCCAGCAGGGACATTAGCAATCAGCCCCAGCATTTT. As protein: CASRDISNQPQHF.

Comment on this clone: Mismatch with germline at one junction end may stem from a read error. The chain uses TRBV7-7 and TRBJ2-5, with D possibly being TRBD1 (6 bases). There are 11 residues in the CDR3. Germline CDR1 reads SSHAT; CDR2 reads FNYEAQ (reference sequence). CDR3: CASMGAETQYF. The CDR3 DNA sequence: TGTGCTAGCATGGGGGCGGAGACCCAGTACTTC.

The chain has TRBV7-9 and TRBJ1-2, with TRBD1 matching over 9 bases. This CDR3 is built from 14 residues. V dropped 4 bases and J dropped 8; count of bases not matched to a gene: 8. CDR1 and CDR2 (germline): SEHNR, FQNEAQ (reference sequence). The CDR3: CASSSQGALGGYTF. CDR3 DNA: TGTGCCAGCAGCTCACAGGGGGCCCTTGGCGGCTACACCTTC.

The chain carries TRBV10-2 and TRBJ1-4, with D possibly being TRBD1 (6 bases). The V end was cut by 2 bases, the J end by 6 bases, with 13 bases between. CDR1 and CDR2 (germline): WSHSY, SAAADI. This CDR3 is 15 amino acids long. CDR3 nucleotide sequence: TGCGCCAGCAGTGAGGGGGGCAGGGTTTATGAAAAACTGTTTTTT. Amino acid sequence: CASSEGGRVYEKLFF.

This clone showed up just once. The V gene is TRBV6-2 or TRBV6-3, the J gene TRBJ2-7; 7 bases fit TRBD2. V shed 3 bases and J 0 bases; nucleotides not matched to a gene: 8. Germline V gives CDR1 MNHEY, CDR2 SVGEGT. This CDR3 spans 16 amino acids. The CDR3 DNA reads TGTGCCAGCAGTTATATTTTCGGGACTAACTCCTACGAGCAGTACTTC. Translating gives CASSYIFGTNSYEQYF.

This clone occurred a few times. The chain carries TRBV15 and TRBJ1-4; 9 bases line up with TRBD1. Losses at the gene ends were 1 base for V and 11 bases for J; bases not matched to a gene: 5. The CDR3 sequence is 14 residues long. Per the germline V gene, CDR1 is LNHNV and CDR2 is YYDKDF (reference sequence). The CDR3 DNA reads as TGTGCCACCAGCAGAGGGGACAGGGCGGGGAAACTGTTTTTT. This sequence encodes CATSRGDRAGKLFF.

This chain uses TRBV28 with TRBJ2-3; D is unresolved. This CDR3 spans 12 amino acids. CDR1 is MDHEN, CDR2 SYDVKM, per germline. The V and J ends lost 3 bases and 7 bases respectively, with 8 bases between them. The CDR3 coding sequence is TGTGCCAGCAGTTTTCCCAGAAATACGCAGTATTTT. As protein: CASSFPRNTQYF.

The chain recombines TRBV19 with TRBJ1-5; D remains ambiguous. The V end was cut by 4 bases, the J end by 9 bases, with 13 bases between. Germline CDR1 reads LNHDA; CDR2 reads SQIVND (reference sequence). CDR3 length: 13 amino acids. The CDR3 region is CASSRAGGRPQHF. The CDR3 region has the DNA TGTGCCAGTAGTAGAGCTGGAGGTCGGCCCCAGCATTTT. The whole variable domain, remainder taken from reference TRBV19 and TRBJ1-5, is DGGITQSPKYLFRKEGQNVTLSCEQNLNHDAMYWYRQDPGQGLRLIYYSQIVNDFQKGDIAEGYSVSREKKESFPLTVTSAQKNPTAFYLCASSRAGGRPQHFGDGTRLSIL.

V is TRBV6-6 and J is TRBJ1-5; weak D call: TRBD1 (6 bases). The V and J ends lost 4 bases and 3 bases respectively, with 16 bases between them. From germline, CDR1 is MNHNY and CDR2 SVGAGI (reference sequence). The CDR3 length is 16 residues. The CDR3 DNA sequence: TGTGCCAGCAGTTTACAGGGTGGGGTGAACAATCAGCCCCAGCATTTT. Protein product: CASSLQGGVNNQPQHF.

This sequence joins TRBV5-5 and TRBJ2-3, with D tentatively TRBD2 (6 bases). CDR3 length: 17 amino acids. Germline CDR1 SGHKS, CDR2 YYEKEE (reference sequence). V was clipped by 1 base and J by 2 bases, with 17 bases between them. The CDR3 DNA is TGTGCCAGCAGCTTGAACTTTCTGGCGGGGCTCACAGATACGCAGTATTTT. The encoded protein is CASSLNFLAGLTDTQYF.

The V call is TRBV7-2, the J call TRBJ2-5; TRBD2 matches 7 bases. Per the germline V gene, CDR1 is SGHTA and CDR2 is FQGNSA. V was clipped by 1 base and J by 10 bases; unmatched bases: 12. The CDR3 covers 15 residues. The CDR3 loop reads CASSLGVSGSRGQYF. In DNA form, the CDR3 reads TGTGCCAGCAGCTTAGGGGTTAGCGGGTCAAGGGGCCAGTACTTC.

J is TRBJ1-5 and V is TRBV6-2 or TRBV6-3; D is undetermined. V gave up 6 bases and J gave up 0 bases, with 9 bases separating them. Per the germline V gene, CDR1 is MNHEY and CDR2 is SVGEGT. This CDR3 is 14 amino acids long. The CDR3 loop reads CASSRDNSNQPQHF. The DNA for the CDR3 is TGTGCCAGCAGCCGCGACAATAGCAATCAGCCCCAGCATTTT.

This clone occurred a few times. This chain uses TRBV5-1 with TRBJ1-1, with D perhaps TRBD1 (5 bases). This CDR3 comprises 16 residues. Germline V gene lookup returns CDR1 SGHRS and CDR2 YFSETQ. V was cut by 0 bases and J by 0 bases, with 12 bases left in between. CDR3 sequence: CASSLVGRGMNTEAFF. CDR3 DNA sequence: TGCGCCAGCAGCTTGGTGGGTCGGGGGATGAACACTGAAGCTTTCTTT.

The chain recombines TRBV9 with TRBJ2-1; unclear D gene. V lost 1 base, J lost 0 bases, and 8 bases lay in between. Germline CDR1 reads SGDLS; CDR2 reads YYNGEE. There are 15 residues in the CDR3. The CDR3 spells CASSVRSSSYNEQFF. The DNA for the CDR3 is TGTGCCAGCAGCGTAAGAAGTAGCTCCTACAATGAGCAGTTCTTC. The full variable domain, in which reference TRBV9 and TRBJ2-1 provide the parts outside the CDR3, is DSGVTQTPKHLITATGQRVTLRCSPRSGDLSVYWYQQSLDQGLQFLIQYYNGEERAKGNILERFSAQQFPDLHSELNLSSLELGDSALYFCASSVRSSSYNEQFFGPGTRLTVL.

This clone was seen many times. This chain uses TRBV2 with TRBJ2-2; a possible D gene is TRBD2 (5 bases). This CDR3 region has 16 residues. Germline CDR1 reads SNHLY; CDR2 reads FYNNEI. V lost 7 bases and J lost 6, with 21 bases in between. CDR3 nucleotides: TGTGCCAGCACTTTGGCTAGCACCGTCGGGTCCGGGGAGCTGTTTTTT. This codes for CASTLASTVGSGELFF.